One sample yielded the 4 T cell receptor beta chains listed below, sequenced in a study of OX40 agonist ivuxolimab in advanced cancers. Measured with immunoSEQ multiplex PCR; TCRdb has only the in-frame clones, and not every one. The data show more than 70,000 clones, around 80% seen once. Material: CD4+ or CD8+ T cells sorted from blood, obtained in a trial of the OX40 agonist ivuxolimab. The receptors derive from an adult with an advanced solid tumor such as melanoma, head and neck, liver or kidney cancer.

The chain combines TRBV20-1 with TRBJ2-7; no firm D call. Germline V gene sequence: CDR1 DFQATT, CDR2 SNEGSKA (reference sequence). This CDR3 spans 11 amino acids. V gave up 0 bases and J gave up 9 bases, with 9 bases separating them. The CDR3 loop is CSARDLRGQYF. CDR3 nucleotide sequence: TGCAGTGCTAGAGATCTCCGTGGGCAGTACTTC.

The chain employs TRBV6-5 and TRBJ1-2, with D maybe TRBD1 (6 bases). V lost 0 bases to trimming and J lost 8 bases, with 13 bases between them. Looked up from germline, CDR1 is MNHEY and CDR2 is SVGAGI. The CDR3 runs to 14 residues. CDR3 amino acids: CASSYSRGGGGYTF. DNA of the CDR3: TGTGCCAGCAGTTACTCGAGAGGCGGGGGCGGCTACACCTTC.

This chain joins TRBV19 and TRBJ2-7; TRBD2 matches 7 bases. Germline-derived CDR1 and CDR2 are LNHDA and SQIVND (reference sequence). CDR3 length equals 15 residues. The J segment lost 2 bases and the V segment lost 4 bases, leaving 8 bases of the junction unmatched. In DNA form, the CDR3 reads TGTGCCAGTAGTAGATCCGGGACTACCACCTACGAGCAGTACTTC. This gives the protein CASSRSGTTTYEQYF.

This clone was counted between two and nine times. The rearrangement joins TRBV7-9 to TRBJ1-1; D call uncertain. V was clipped by 2 bases and J by 1 base, with 5 bases between them. The CDR3 is 13 amino acids. The germline V gene encodes CDR1 SEHNR and CDR2 FQNEAQ (reference sequence). This CDR3 reads CASSLQTNTEAFF. The CDR3 nucleotides are TGTGCCAGCAGCTTACAAACGAACACTGAAGCTTTCTTT. Full variable domain (missing parts from reference TRBV7-9 and TRBJ1-1): DTGVSQNPRHKITKRGQNVTFRCDPISEHNRLYWYRQTLGQGPEFLTYFQNEAQLEKSRLLSDRFSAERPKGSFSTLEIQRTEQGDSAMYLCASSLQTNTEAFFGQGTRLTVV.